This T cell receptor (beta chain) was found in a study of glioma-infiltrating T cells after dendritic cell vaccination listed by TCRdb under 2016. At the level of the whole study: The cohort comprised roughly 15 glioblastoma patients from Phase I and II dendritic cell vaccination trials, 9 newly diagnosed and 6 with recurrent disease. Patients received autologous tumor lysate-pulsed dendritic cell vaccination between about 2003 and 2013. To make the vaccine, monocyte-derived dendritic cells were cultured for approximately 7 days with IL-4 and GM-CSF and then pulsed overnight with autologous tumor lysate. Each patient was given three intradermal dendritic cell vaccine injections, spaced two weeks apart, in the arm below the axilla. Deep sequencing of TCR beta CDR3 regions was used to quantify tumor-infiltrating lymphocyte content and compare tumor and blood repertoires in dendritic cell-vaccinated glioblastoma patients. TCR sequencing metrics, including TIL content and tumor-blood repertoire overlap, were correlated with survival after dendritic cell vaccination.

Measured from the cysteine to the phenylalanine, the CDR3 is 14 residues long. Just CDR3 DNA is preserved here, 42 bases in frame from base 1. CDR1 and CDR2 (SGDLS, YYNGEE) derive from the germline V gene. For this chain, trimming is 0 bases at the V end and 5 bases at the J end, and the number of junction bases without a gene match is 3. Study-level results and caveats: The cohort was small and heterogeneous, and full blood and tumor sets were available for few patients, with initial-recurrent tumor pairs available for even fewer patients. The three-group TCR overlap response model was characterized as speculative, and prospective validation of the model was stated to be required. TCR clonality showed no direct relationship with survival, which suggests that a diverse polyclonal response may be important. Longer time to progression and overall survival after dendritic cell vaccination were predicted by higher estimated pretreatment TIL content.

The intended sense of this specimen's time point label: after dendritic cell vaccination, including at tumor progression/relapse. Selection of patients required sufficient residual fresh-frozen tumor tissue and over two years of available survival data. None of the glioblastoma patients carried an isocitrate dehydrogenase mutation, although molecular status otherwise varied. PBMC collection took place before vaccination, two weeks after the third vaccination, and at tumor progression if progression occurred. The Qiagen DNeasy Blood extraction Kit was used to extract genomic DNA. Details on this clone: The antigen it recognizes is unknown. No much larger clone exists at a distance of one base, and base qualities are not known.

Using the immunoSEQ assay, TCRB CDR3 regions were amplified from approximately 1.9 micrograms of genomic DNA, or from all available DNA when less than that was on hand. For multiplex PCR, 60 forward primers for TCR V beta segments and 13 reverse primers for J beta segments were used. To estimate the number of reads per starting template, synthetic control templates were added to each sample at limiting dilution. The Illumina HiSeq System generated 87 bp sequencing reads. Per the authors' processing: PCR and sequencing errors were removed by a nearest neighbor algorithm that merged closely related sequences. TCR overlap was measured as the percentage of unique tumor TCR beta sequences also present in the same patient's peripheral blood. As stored in TCRdb, this immuneACCESS dataset retains in-frame rearrangements with V and J assigned. A fraction of the clones does not appear; measured against another copy, unresolved V genes explain less than half of the discrepancy, and the remainder lacks a known reason. V and J calls and clone size are as listed in that table; D and trimming were resolved from the DNA. Present in this sample are fewer than 65,000 clones, over 75% of which were seen just once. About 5% of the sample comes from the top ten.

This receptor was identified in a human donor with glioblastoma. This receptor chain uses TRBV9 and TRBJ2-7; 9 middle bases align to TRBD2. This specimen consisted of blood, obtained after dendritic cell vaccination. The DNA sequence follows: TGTGCCAGCAGCGTAGGCGGGAGGGTTGACGAGCAGTACTTC. This encodes CASSVGGRVDEQYF.